The rows below give T cell receptor beta chains drawn from one sample of a study of T-cell memory formation after mild COVID-19. A single record per CDR3 protein comes from TCRdb applying MiXCR to the 5' RACE reads. Of 450,000 to 650,000 distinct CDR3 sequences listed, about 20% are singletons. Material for sequencing was PBMCs or a T cell subset sorted from them (not recorded which). These receptors were collected from an adult woman who had mild COVID-19 (a few samples of this study predate the infection). Cell type and time point are not known. Both conserved end residues are part of each CDR3. A D gene is named only where the DNA matches it firmly. Not all rows give a size; the values are once, few, many and, for expanded clones, a class.

d_call,j_call,clone_size,v_call,cdr3_nt,cdr3_aa
NA,TRBJ2-7,NA,TRBV4-3,TGCGCCAGCAGCCAAGAGGCAGGGTTATCCTACGAGCAGTACTTC,CASSQEAGLSYEQYF
NA,TRBJ2-7,NA,TRBV18,TGTGCCAGCTCACCACGACAGAAGGAGCAGTACTTC,CASSPRQKEQYF
NA,TRBJ2-7,NA,TRBV29-1,TGCAGCGTTGCTGCAGGGGCTGGACCCTACGAGCAGTACTTC,CSVAAGAGPYEQYF
TRBD2,TRBJ2-5,few,TRBV7-9,TGTGCCAGCAGCTTTGGGGGACTAGCGGAGACCCAGTACTTC,CASSFGGLAETQYF
TRBD1,TRBJ2-1,NA,TRBV24-1,TGTGCCACCAGGAACACCGGGACAGGTGGTAATGAGCAGTTCTTC,CATRNTGTGGNEQFF
TRBD2,TRBJ2-3,few,TRBV6-2/TRBV6-3,TGTGCCAGCAACCGACTAGCGTCTCAATCAGATACGCAGTATTTT,CASNRLASQSDTQYF
NA,TRBJ1-6,few,TRBV19,TGTGCCAGTATGAAGGGCTATAATTCACCCCTCCACTTT,CASMKGYNSPLHF
NA,TRBJ2-7,few,TRBV7-2,TGTGCCAGCAGCTTAGCCGCGGTCTACGAGCAGTACTTC,CASSLAAVYEQYF
NA,TRBJ1-5,NA,TRBV28,TGTGCCAGCAGTGGGGGTGAGACAGCTTATAGCAATCAGCCCCAGCATTTT,CASSGGETAYSNQPQHF
NA,TRBJ2-7,few,TRBV2,TGTGCCAGCAGACAGACCTACGAGCAGTACTTC,CASRQTYEQYF
TRBD1,TRBJ1-1,NA,TRBV12-3/TRBV12-4,TGTGCCAGCAGTGTGGGACAGACCATGAACACTGAAGCTTTCTTT,CASSVGQTMNTEAFF
NA,TRBJ2-1,NA,TRBV12-3/TRBV12-4,TGTGCCAGCAGTTGGGAACTCAACTCCTACAATGAGCAGTTCTTC,CASSWELNSYNEQFF
NA,TRBJ2-3,NA,TRBV7-8,TGTGCCAGCAGCTTATGGGCCGCCAGTACAGATACGCAGTATTTT,CASSLWAASTDTQYF
TRBD1,TRBJ2-1,many,TRBV29-1,TGCAGCGGCCGGGACAGACTATACAATGAGCAGTTCTTC,CSGRDRLYNEQFF
NA,TRBJ1-1,few,TRBV10-2,TGCGCCAGCAGTGAGCCGCACGAATACGACAGGAACACTGAAGCTTTCTTT,CASSEPHEYDRNTEAFF
NA,TRBJ2-3,few,TRBV5-1,TGCGCCAGCAGTCCCACAGCGGGTATCGCGGCAGATACGCAGTATTTT,CASSPTAGIAADTQYF
NA,TRBJ2-1,NA,TRBV2,TGTGCCAGCAGATACCCTGGTGAGCAGTTCTTC,CASRYPGEQFF
NA,TRBJ2-3,few,TRBV7-6,TGTGCCAGCAGCTTAATTTCTGGGTCCGCAGATACGCAGTATTTT,CASSLISGSADTQYF
NA,TRBJ2-3,NA,TRBV11-2,TGTGCCAGCAGCTTATTCGGGCAGGCTAGCACAGATACGCAGTATTTT,CASSLFGQASTDTQYF
NA,TRBJ2-7,NA,TRBV12-5,TGTGCTAGTGGTAAGGTGTACGAGCAGTACTTC,CASGKVYEQYF
NA,TRBJ2-7,few,TRBV5-6,TGTGCCAGCAGCAGGTACCTGGCTAGCGAGCAGTACTTC,CASSRYLASEQYF
TRBD1,TRBJ1-1,few,TRBV14,TGTGCCAGCAGCCATCCCCGGGACAGGGGTGGGAACACTGAAGCTTTCTTT,CASSHPRDRGGNTEAFF
NA,TRBJ2-1,many,TRBV6-1,TGTGCCAGCAGTGGTGAATCCCCTAGCAATGAGCAGTTCTTC,CASSGESPSNEQFF
TRBD1,TRBJ2-3,few,TRBV24-1,TGTGCCACCAGTGATGGGGGACAGGGGGGCACAGATACGCAGTATTTT,CATSDGGQGGTDTQYF
NA,TRBJ2-1,many,TRBV5-1,TGCGCCAGCAGCTTGGACTGGTCGAGCTCCTACAATGAGCAGTTCTTC,CASSLDWSSSYNEQFF
TRBD2,TRBJ2-7,once,TRBV5-6,TGTGCCAGCAGCTCCGGAACTAGCGGGAGGGCCCGTTACGAGCAGTACTTC,CASSSGTSGRARYEQYF
NA,TRBJ2-7,few,TRBV7-9,TGTGCCAGCAGTGACGGACGTAACTACGAGCAGTACTTC,CASSDGRNYEQYF
NA,TRBJ2-2,NA,TRBV19,TGTGCCAGTAGTATTACTAGTTTCCCCGGGGAGCTGTTTTTT,CASSITSFPGELFF
NA,TRBJ1-4,few,TRBV5-1,TGCGCCAGCAGCTTGGACCCCGGGACTAATGAAAAACTGTTTTTT,CASSLDPGTNEKLFF
NA,TRBJ2-3,NA,TRBV7-3,TGTGCCAGCAGCCCGACTAGTAGTGGCACAGATACGCAGTATTTT,CASSPTSSGTDTQYF